A single T cell receptor (beta chain) is shown here with its context. The data were taken from a study of cytomegalovirus exposure and HLA in healthy donors. The PCR employed 60 Vbeta primers together with 13 Jbeta primers. Assay used: immunoSEQ multiplex PCR; TCRdb lists only in-frame clones, some missing. The sample carries around 110,000 clones, roughly 9.9% recorded once. Germline CDR1 reads GTSNPN; CDR2 reads SVGIG (reference sequence). V was pared by 0 bases and J by 5 bases, with 10 bases between. There are 13 residues in the CDR3. The chain couples TRBV30 to TRBJ1-1; D is unresolved. Sequenced input: PBMCs. This clonotype was sampled from a man aged 25-45 years in good health and CMV-seronegative. The CDR3, as DNA: TGTGCCTGGAGTGTAATTAGGGAGACTGAAGCTTTCTTT. It is translated as CAWSVIRETEAFF.